What follows is one TCR beta chain and its context. Its antigen is as yet unknown. The entry originates in a study of shared clonotypes between healthy human individuals. The study, taken as a whole, reports: Clonotype sharing across a handful of donors was observed for around 5.1% of naive CD4 clonotypes.

Here immunoSEQ multiplex PCR was the method, and the copy in TCRdb shows in-frame clones only, minus some. This table has about 990,000 clones, around three quarters appearing once. The source is a man aged 18 to 30 in good health. Some clones in this sample may be carry-over from other donors' samples. Sequenced sample: memory CD4+ T cells from PBMCs. Subset specified: CD45RA-negative fraction.

The CDR3 here is CASSSQRRANTEAFF. The CDR3 bases are TGTGCCAGCAGCTCCCAAAGAAGGGCGAACACTGAAGCTTTCTTT. This chain links TRBV11-2 with TRBJ1-1; the D is unclear. V lost 4 bases, J lost 1 base, and 13 bases lay in between. This CDR3 is 15 amino acids long. Germline V CDR1 and CDR2: SGHAT, FQNNGV.